A single sample gave rise to the 15 T cell receptor beta chains below, sequenced in a study of naive and memory T cell subsets. The beta constant-region primer was an equimolar mix of two oligonucleotides covering TRBC1 and TRBC2. A single record per CDR3 protein comes from TCRdb applying MiXCR to the UMI-ligation and nested PCR reads. This sample carries 77,000 or so distinct CDR3 sequences, roughly 13% of them seen once, and the ten largest clones take over 0.75%. Sequencing input: central memory CD4+ T cells from blood. The receptors were gathered from a human donor in good health.

This clonotype was observed many times. CDR3 in DNA: TGTGCCAGCAGTATCACTAGCGATCCTCCCCCCGGGCAGTTCTTC. Amino acid sequence: CASSITSDPPPGQFF. The chain joins TRBV28 to TRBJ2-1; TRBD2 matches at 7 bases. This CDR3 is 15 amino acids long. Germline-derived CDR1 and CDR2 are MDHEN and SYDVKM. V lost 5 bases, J lost 12 bases, and 16 bases stayed unmatched.

This clonotype was counted between two and nine times. V is TRBV7-3 and J is TRBJ1-3; possible D gene TRBD1, 5 bases. The CDR3 consists of 13 residues. V was trimmed by 6 bases and J by 2 bases, leaving 8 bases between them. Germline V gene data show CDR1 as SGHTA and CDR2 as FQGTGA. CDR3 sequence (DNA): TGTGCCAGCAGTTCAGGGACTGGAAACACCATATATTTT. Its protein is CASSSGTGNTIYF.

Points on this clonotype: A much larger clone differs by one base, so this may be a read error. The gene calls are TRBV29-1 and TRBJ2-3, with D perhaps matching TRBD2 (5 bases). CDR1 and CDR2 from the germline V gene are SQVTM and ANQGSEA. The CDR3 spans 14 residues. Trimming cost V 7 bases and J 4 bases, with 18 bases left between them. CDR3 bases: TGCAGCGCCACAACCGTGACGCGGGCAGATACGCAGTATTTT. As protein: CSATTVTRADTQYF.

This clonotype came up many times. This chain uses TRBV12-3 or TRBV12-4 with TRBJ2-5; D ambiguous. With 6 bases removed from V and 5 bases from J, the gap between germline ends came to 10 bases. The CDR3 is 12 amino acids. The chain's CDR3 is CASRSRTETQYF. The CDR3 coding sequence is TGTGCCAGCAGAAGTAGGACCGAGACCCAGTACTTC.

CDR3 amino acids: CASSLRTGYNEKLFF. The CDR3 DNA is TGTGCCAGCAGCCTCCGGACGGGTTATAATGAAAAACTGTTTTTT. The rearrangement links TRBV13 to TRBJ1-4; D not resolved. The length of the CDR3 is 15 residues. The germline CDR1 and CDR2 sequences are PRHDT and FYEKMQ (reference sequence). V shed 5 bases and J shed 4 bases, with 14 bases lying between them. Full variable domain (outside the CDR3, taken from reference TRBV13 and TRBJ1-4): AAGVIQSPRHLIKEKRETATLKCYPIPRHDTVYWYQQGPGQDPQFLISFYEKMQSDKGSIPDRFSAQQFSDYHSELNMSSLELGDSALYFCASSLRTGYNEKLFFGSGTQLSVL.

At least ten counts were recorded for this clonotype. This sequence joins TRBV29-1 and TRBJ2-7, with TRBD1 matching over 9 bases. V lost 6 bases and J lost 5; bases outside the gene matches: 11. Germline V gene sequence: CDR1 SQVTM, CDR2 ANQGSEA. CDR3 length: 14 residues. The CDR3 reads CSVGQGGYFNEQYF. CDR3 bases: TGCAGCGTGGGACAGGGAGGGTACTTTAACGAGCAGTACTTC.

This clonotype was counted a few times. This sequence joins TRBV7-2 and TRBJ2-5, with TRBD1 identical over 7 bases. This CDR3 contains 15 residues. The J segment lost 3 bases and the V segment lost 5 bases, leaving 9 bases of the junction unmatched. Germline values: CDR1 SGHTA, CDR2 FQGNSA. The CDR3 region is CASSRGLGTKETQYF. CDR3 bases: TGTGCCAGCAGCAGGGGGCTAGGCACGAAAGAGACCCAGTACTTC.

This clonotype was observed at least ten times. The chain uses TRBV7-2 and TRBJ2-1; tentatively, D is TRBD2 (6 bases). The V gene lost 1 base and the J gene lost 9 bases, with 16 bases spanning the gap. The CDR3 runs to 15 residues. Germline V gene sequence: CDR1 SGHTA, CDR2 FQGNSA. The CDR3 here is CASSLVAGSDPEQFF. Written as DNA, the CDR3 is TGTGCCAGCAGCTTAGTTGCGGGATCAGACCCTGAGCAGTTCTTC.

The table lists this clonotype with a few counts. V usage is TRBV6-1 and J usage is TRBJ2-7, with unresolved D. CDR3 size: 12 residues. Germline lookup yields CDR1 MNHNS and CDR2 SASEGT. Deletions cut 1 base from V and 2 bases from J, with 3 bases between. The CDR3 here is CASSEVTYEQYF. The DNA for the CDR3 is TGTGCCAGCAGTGAAGTTACCTACGAGCAGTACTTC.

The CDR3 DNA reads TGCAGTGCTAGAGATTGGGGGGGCCGCACTGAAGCTTTCTTT. It translates to CSARDWGGRTEAFF. The rearrangement joins TRBV20-1 to TRBJ1-1, with D possibly TRBD1 on 6 matching bases. V lost 0 bases and J lost 4, with 12 bases in between. Germline CDR1 and CDR2: DFQATT and SNEGSKA (reference sequence). The length of the CDR3 is 14 residues.

This clonotype was seen more than once but under ten times. This chain links TRBV9 with TRBJ2-4, with D perhaps TRBD1 (6 bases). Germline lookup yields CDR1 SGDLS and CDR2 YYNGEE. Trimming pared 3 bases from V and 3 bases from J, leaving 7 bases between. This CDR3 has 13 amino acids. CDR3 coding DNA: TGTGCCAGCAGCGACAGGGTCAAAAACATTCAGTACTTC. Encoded protein: CASSDRVKNIQYF.

This chain uses TRBV20-1 with TRBJ2-1; D remains ambiguous. Germline CDR1 DFQATT, CDR2 SNEGSKA (reference sequence). This CDR3 has 15 amino acids. V lost 6 bases, J lost 4 bases, and 19 bases lay in between. DNA for the CDR3: TGCAGTGCCGTCCTTTTGCGGTCAGTTTACAATGAGCAGTTCTTC. This encodes CSAVLLRSVYNEQFF.

This clonotype was recorded many times. This chain connects TRBV3-1 to TRBJ1-1; the D is unclear. From germline, CDR1 is LGHDT and CDR2 YNNKEL (reference sequence). Trimming left V 0 bases short and J 1 base short, with 6 bases between. This CDR3 spans 14 amino acids. CDR3 protein: CASSQDLGNTEAFF. The CDR3 nucleotides read TGTGCCAGCAGCCAAGATCTTGGGAACACTGAAGCTTTCTTT.

This clonotype was counted only a few times. V gene TRBV29-1 combines with J gene TRBJ1-2; no reliable D call. The CDR3 is made up of 13 amino acids. With 4 bases removed from V and 0 bases from J, the gap between germline ends came to 9 bases. Germline V lookup: CDR1 SQVTM, CDR2 ANQGSEA. The CDR3 spells CSVGAGTNYGYTF. The CDR3 DNA is TGCAGCGTTGGAGCAGGAACTAACTATGGCTACACCTTC.

In its sample, this clonotype was seen many times. This chain links TRBV27 with TRBJ2-4; the D gene could be TRBD1 or TRBD2 (5 bases each). This CDR3 spans 16 amino acids. Germline V gene sequence: CDR1 MNHEY, CDR2 SMNVEV (reference sequence). V dropped 4 bases and J dropped 8 bases, with 21 bases sitting between them. CDR3 coding DNA: TGTGCCAGCAGTTCGTACGGGGTAGGGGAATCCGACATTCAGTACTTC. The encoded protein is CASSSYGVGESDIQYF.